The rows below give T cell receptor beta chains drawn from one sample of a study of CD8+CD57+ T cells in acquired aplastic anemia. From the reads, TCRdb called clonotypes with MiXCR, one entry per CDR3 protein. The sample shows 400,000 to 450,000 distinct CDR3 sequences, 55% to 75% of them seen only once. The sample taken for sequencing was sorted CD4+, CD8+, or CD8+CD57+ T cells (not recorded which) from PBMCs. These receptors were collected from a human donor in good health, serving as a control. Each CDR3 is given with its conserved first and last residue. Each record gives: clone size, J gene, V gene, D gene, CDR3 DNA, CDR3 protein. D genes are given only for firm matches. Part of the rows lack a size; the others show once, few, many or a class for expanded clones.

few TRBJ2-1 TRBV25-1 - TGTGCCAGCAGTACGTATTTAGACGGACCGCGCGATGAGCAGTTCTTC CASSTYLDGPRDEQFF
- TRBJ2-7 TRBV7-2 - TGTGCCAGCAGCTTCCGCCCGAGCTGGAACACTGAAGCTGAGCAGTACTTC CASSFRPSWNTEAEQYF
- TRBJ1-5 TRBV12-5 - TGTGCTAGTGGTTTGCAGGAGGGCCAGCCCCAGCATTTT CASGLQEGQPQHF
- TRBJ2-7 TRBV2 TRBD1 TGTGCCAGCAGGGGACAGGGATCCTACGAGCAGTACTTC CASRGQGSYEQYF
- TRBJ2-2 TRBV7-9 - TGTGCCAGCAGCTTACCGGGTACCGGTAAACTGTTTTTT CASSLPGTGKLFF
many TRBJ2-3 TRBV7-6 TRBD2 TGTGCCAGCAGCTTAGTAGCGGGAGATACGCAGTATTTT CASSLVAGDTQYF
- TRBJ2-1 TRBV6-2/TRBV6-3 - TGTGCCAGCGGTAACGGGAATGAGCAGTTCTTC CASGNGNEQFF
- TRBJ1-2 TRBV7-8 - TGTGCCAGCAGACCTGACCCCATTAATAGCGACGCCTTC CASRPDPINSDAF
- TRBJ1-3 TRBV9 - TGTGCCAGCAGCAGAGTTGGGGCGGACGTCCTGACCTCTGGAAACACCATATATTTT CASSRVGADVLTSGNTIYF
- TRBJ1-2 TRBV7-2 - TGTGCCAGCAGCTTATTGGGTATGGGGGACGTCTATGGCTTC CASSLLGMGDVYGF
many TRBJ2-1 TRBV12-3/TRBV12-4 TRBD1 TGTGCCAGCAGTTTGAAGGGGGCGTTGGAGCAGTTCTTC CASSLKGALEQFF
- TRBJ2-5 TRBV5-6 - TGTGCCAGCAACCTTTACGGGGCCATAGGGGAGACCCAGTACTTC CASNLYGAIGETQYF
- TRBJ1-2 TRBV7-2 - TGTGCCAGCAGCTGGGGTGGAGGGGGAAACTATGGCTACACCTTC CASSWGGGGNYGYTF
- TRBJ2-5 TRBV20-1 - TGCAGTGCGATCGACGGGGTGAGAGTAGAAGAGACCCAGTACTTC CSAIDGVRVEETQYF
few TRBJ1-1 TRBV9 - TGTGCCAGCAGCGTCGGGGCAGGGTCGGGCACTGAAGCTTTCTTT CASSVGAGSGTEAFF
- TRBJ2-1 TRBV12-3/TRBV12-4 - TGTGCCAGCAGTGGAGTTGCCTTATCCTACAATGAGCAGTTCTTC CASSGVALSYNEQFF
- TRBJ2-3 TRBV5-1 - TGCGCCAGCAGCTTGGCCCCACCCACAGATACGCAGTATTTT CASSLAPPTDTQYF
few TRBJ2-2 TRBV7-3 - TGTGCCAGCAGCTTAGGGGGAGGCTACACCGGGGAGCTGTTTTTT CASSLGGGYTGELFF
many TRBJ2-3 TRBV9 TRBD1 TGTGCCAGCAGCGTAACGGGCGACAGGGGGCAGGCAGATACGCAGTATTTT CASSVTGDRGQADTQYF
many TRBJ1-3 TRBV15 - TGTGCCACCAGCAGAGATAGGGGCACCATATATTTT CATSRDRGTIYF
many TRBJ2-7 TRBV6-5 TRBD2 TGTGCCAGCAGGGAGCGGGGGGGCGAAGATATCTCCTACGAGCAGTACTTC CASRERGGEDISYEQYF
many TRBJ2-7 TRBV6-5 - TGTGCCACGAGAGAGCCGGGACGGAAAGACTACGAGCAGTACTTC CATREPGRKDYEQYF
many TRBJ1-2 TRBV30 TRBD1 TGTGCCCAGACCCGGACAGGGGCGGGCTATGGCTACACCTTC CAQTRTGAGYGYTF
- TRBJ2-1 TRBV29-1 - TGCAGCGTTGTTGAGGGACTCAGCTCCTACAATGAGCAGTTCTTC CSVVEGLSSYNEQFF
- TRBJ2-5 TRBV4-1 - TGCGCCAGCAGCGCCCGACTTCAAGAGACCCAGTACTTC CASSARLQETQYF
few TRBJ2-3 TRBV10-3 - TGTGCCATCAGTGAGCGGCAGCCCCCCGGAGATACGCAGTATTTT CAISERQPPGDTQYF
many TRBJ1-5 TRBV3-1 - TGTGCCAGCAGCCCAAGCCGCGGAGGGGCTAGCAATCAGCCCCAGCATTTT CASSPSRGGASNQPQHF
- TRBJ2-3 TRBV7-2 - TGTGCCAGCAGCGAGGGACACCGCACAGATACGCAGTATGATACGCAGTATTTT CASSEGHRTDTQYDTQYF
- TRBJ2-7 TRBV20-1 TRBD1 TGCAGTGCTAGAATCCCGGGACAGGGGGCCTACGAGCAGTACTTC CSARIPGQGAYEQYF
many TRBJ2-7 TRBV20-1 TRBD2 TGCAGTGCTACCTCCCGGGGGGGAGCTTTCCCCTACGAGCAGTACTTC CSATSRGGAFPYEQYF
- TRBJ1-4 TRBV7-8 - TGTGCCAGCATCCCACAGGTAACAACTAATGAGAGACTGTTTTTT CASIPQVTTNERLFF
many TRBJ1-1 TRBV7-7 - TGTGCCAGCAGCTCCCGGACCGTCACTGAAGCTTTCTTT CASSSRTVTEAFF
- TRBJ1-5 TRBV7-9 - TGTGCCAGCAGCCTAGACACTTACATGCAGCAGCATTTC CASSLDTYMQQHF
many TRBJ1-1 TRBV10-1 - TGCGCCAGCAGTGAGGAGGGGGGCGACACTGAAGCTTTCTTT CASSEEGGDTEAFF
- TRBJ2-7 TRBV5-5 - TGCGCCAGCAGCCCCCCCGGGGGAGATTACGAGCAGTACTTC CASSPPGGDYEQYF
- TRBJ1-5 TRBV7-6 - TGTGCCAGCAGCGCGTCGACTGGTAGCAATCAGCCCCAGCATTTT CASSASTGSNQPQHF
- TRBJ2-2 TRBV9 - TGTGCCAGCAGCGTCTACAGGCGGACAGATACGCAGTTTTTT CASSVYRRTDTQFF
many TRBJ1-3 TRBV6-6 TRBD1 TGTGCCACCCATTTCGACAGGGCGCGGGGAAACACCATATATTTT CATHFDRARGNTIYF
- TRBJ1-6 TRBV7-8 - TGTGCCAGCAGCTTAGGACGGAACTCACCCCACCACTTT CASSLGRNSPHHF
few TRBJ2-3 TRBV5-5 - TGTGCCAGCAGCTTTCCGGGACTCCGGCTGGGCGCAGATACGCAGTATTTT CASSFPGLRLGADTQYF
- TRBJ2-1 TRBV5-1 - TGCGCCAGCAGCCCGGGACTGCAATACAATGAGCAGTTCTTC CASSPGLQYNEQFF
- TRBJ1-6 TRBV7-9 TRBD1 TGCGCCAGCAGCCAAGCCGACAGGGGGAATTCACCCCTCCACTTT CASSQADRGNSPLHF
- TRBJ1-2 TRBV7-2 - TGTGCCAGCGGGATTATCCAAGAGACGCAGTACTTCAGGTTC CASGIIQETQYFRF
- TRBJ1-5 TRBV6-2/TRBV6-3 - TGTGCCAGCCACAGGCTGGGGAGCAATCAGCCCCAGCATTTT CASHRLGSNQPQHF
- TRBJ1-3 TRBV20-1 - TGCAGTGCTAGTGAGACCCCCGGAAACACCATATATTTT CSASETPGNTIYF
- TRBJ2-5 TRBV7-2 - TGTGCCAGCAGTACAGTCGAAGAGACCCAGTACTTC CASSTVEETQYF
- TRBJ2-5 TRBV13 TRBD2 TGTGCCAGGAGGCGCGGCGGGGGGAAACAAGAGACCCAGTACTTC CARRRGGGKQETQYF
many TRBJ2-7 TRBV6-2/TRBV6-3 - TGTGCCAGCAGTTACGGACAGAGCTCCTACGAGCAGTACTTC CASSYGQSSYEQYF
- TRBJ1-1 TRBV29-1 - TGCAGCGTTGAACGGCCAGGGCGGATTATGACGGAAGCTTGCTTT CSVERPGRIMTEACF
- TRBJ2-7 TRBV9 - TGTGCCAGCAGCCCGTCGTCACGAATCTCCGAGCAGTACTTC CASSPSSRISEQYF